The rows below give T cell receptor beta chains drawn from one sample of a study of blood T cell repertoires in COVID-19. Using immunoSEQ multiplex PCR, the repertoire was profiled, and TCRdb retains in-frame clones only, with some absent. Among a few hundred thousand clones listed, approximately 86% were seen once. Sequencing used peripheral blood. These receptors originate from a man under 40 with active or convalescent COVID-19. The CDR3 runs from the conserved cysteine through the conserved F or W. The D gene is left open where the match is weak. Size tells how often a clone was seen (once, few, many) or the class of an expanded clone, and some rows leave it out.

V gene: TRBV9
J gene: TRBJ1-3
D gene: -
CDR3 length: 15
clone size: -
CDR3 DNA: TGTGCCAGCAGTGCCCTCGGGACAACCGGAAACACCATATATTTT
CDR3 protein: CASSALGTTGNTIYF

V gene: TRBV7-3
J gene: TRBJ1-6
D gene: -
CDR3 length: 15
clone size: few
CDR3 DNA: TGTGCCAGCAGCGACGGGAGGTCTTATAATTCACCCCTCCACTTT
CDR3 protein: CASSDGRSYNSPLHF

V gene: TRBV19
J gene: TRBJ2-1
D gene: TRBD1
CDR3 length: 15
clone size: -
CDR3 DNA: TGTGCCAGTAGTATAGGCCGGACAGGGGGCAATGAGCAGTTCTTC
CDR3 protein: CASSIGRTGGNEQFF

V gene: TRBV7-2
J gene: TRBJ2-3
D gene: TRBD2
CDR3 length: 16
clone size: few
CDR3 DNA: TGTGCCAGCAGCCCAGTTCCGCGGGGGGGGACAGATACGCAGTATTTT
CDR3 protein: CASSPVPRGGTDTQYF

V gene: TRBV9
J gene: TRBJ2-2
D gene: TRBD1
CDR3 length: 15
clone size: -
CDR3 DNA: TGTGCCAGCAGCGGTGACAGGGACGAAACCGGGGAGCTGTTTTTT
CDR3 protein: CASSGDRDETGELFF

V gene: TRBV20-1
J gene: TRBJ2-1
D gene: -
CDR3 length: 11
clone size: once
CDR3 DNA: TGCAGTCTAACCTCCTACAATGAGCAGTTCTTC
CDR3 protein: CSLTSYNEQFF

V gene: TRBV7-2
J gene: TRBJ1-2
D gene: -
CDR3 length: 14
clone size: -
CDR3 DNA: TGTGCCAGCAGCTTAGATCCAGGGAACTATGGCTACACCTTC
CDR3 protein: CASSLDPGNYGYTF

V gene: TRBV18
J gene: TRBJ1-4
D gene: -
CDR3 length: 16
clone size: -
CDR3 DNA: TGTGCCAGCTCACCTCAATTCACAGGCACCAATGAAAAACTGTTTTTT
CDR3 protein: CASSPQFTGTNEKLFF

V gene: TRBV5-1
J gene: TRBJ1-6
D gene: -
CDR3 length: 17
clone size: few
CDR3 DNA: TGCGCCAGCAGTCGCCAAGGGGCGAGCTCCTATAATTCACCCCTCCACTTT
CDR3 protein: CASSRQGASSYNSPLHF

V gene: TRBV7-3
J gene: TRBJ1-1
D gene: -
CDR3 length: 13
clone size: -
CDR3 DNA: TGTGCCAGCAGCTTAATCGGTAGCCCTGAAGCTTTCTTT
CDR3 protein: CASSLIGSPEAFF

V gene: TRBV4-1
J gene: TRBJ2-7
D gene: -
CDR3 length: 13
clone size: -
CDR3 DNA: TGCGCCAGCAGCCACACTAGATCCTACGAGCAGTACTTC
CDR3 protein: CASSHTRSYEQYF

V gene: TRBV6-4
J gene: TRBJ2-2
D gene: -
CDR3 length: 14
clone size: -
CDR3 DNA: TGTGCCAGCAGTGGTGAGACAAACACCGGGGAGCTGTTTTTT
CDR3 protein: CASSGETNTGELFF

V gene: TRBV5-8
J gene: TRBJ2-4
D gene: -
CDR3 length: 16
clone size: -
CDR3 DNA: TGTGCCAGCAGCCGTTCGGGCAGGGAAGTCAAAAACATTCAGTACTTC
CDR3 protein: CASSRSGREVKNIQYF

V gene: TRBV6-6
J gene: TRBJ2-3
D gene: TRBD2
CDR3 length: 16
clone size: -
CDR3 DNA: TGTGCCAGCAGTTACCCATTAGCGGGGGGCACAGATACGCAGTATTTT
CDR3 protein: CASSYPLAGGTDTQYF

V gene: TRBV3-1/TRBV3-2
J gene: TRBJ1-6
D gene: TRBD1
CDR3 length: 15
clone size: few
CDR3 DNA: TGTGCCAGCAGCCAATTATCCGACAGGGGATCACCCCTCCACTTT
CDR3 protein: CASSQLSDRGSPLHF

V gene: TRBV2
J gene: TRBJ1-2
D gene: TRBD1
CDR3 length: 18
clone size: -
CDR3 DNA: TGTGCCAGCAGGGAGATCGGACAGGGGCGAGTTAGAAACTATGGCTACACCTTC
CDR3 protein: CASREIGQGRVRNYGYTF

V gene: TRBV4-1
J gene: TRBJ1-5
D gene: TRBD1
CDR3 length: 14
clone size: -
CDR3 DNA: TGCGCCAGCAGCCCCCAGGGGGCGGGTCAGCCCCAGCATTTT
CDR3 protein: CASSPQGAGQPQHF

V gene: TRBV5-8
J gene: TRBJ2-7
D gene: -
CDR3 length: 14
clone size: -
CDR3 DNA: TGTGCCAGCAGTTTCTATGGAGACTCCTACGAGCAGTACTTC
CDR3 protein: CASSFYGDSYEQYF

V gene: TRBV5-4
J gene: TRBJ2-7
D gene: TRBD2
CDR3 length: 14
clone size: once
CDR3 DNA: TGTGCCAGCAGCCCCGGGGGGACCCCGTTGATAGGTAGCTTC
CDR3 protein: CASSPGGTPLIGSF

V gene: TRBV18
J gene: TRBJ2-1
D gene: -
CDR3 length: 14
clone size: -
CDR3 DNA: TGTGCCAGCTCACCAGGACTCTCTTCGGGAGAGCAGTTCTTC
CDR3 protein: CASSPGLSSGEQFF

V gene: TRBV27
J gene: TRBJ2-7
D gene: -
CDR3 length: 13
clone size: once
CDR3 DNA: TGTGCCAGCAGTTCGGGTGGGTTGGACGAGCAGTACTTC
CDR3 protein: CASSSGGLDEQYF

V gene: TRBV6-1
J gene: TRBJ2-1
D gene: -
CDR3 length: 15
clone size: -
CDR3 DNA: TGTGCCAGCAGTGAATCCCAGGGCTCCTACAATGAGCAGTTCTTC
CDR3 protein: CASSESQGSYNEQFF